This T cell receptor (beta chain) was identified in a study of cytomegalovirus exposure and HLA in healthy donors. Trimming removed 0 bases at V and 6 bases at J, with 8 bases between. Looked up from germline, CDR1 is KGHSH and CDR2 is LQKENI. CDR3 length equals 13 residues. 13 Jbeta primers and 60 Vbeta primers were used for the PCR. Data came from immunoSEQ multiplex PCR; TCRdb stores just in-frame clones and leaves some out. The sample has 95,000 to 110,000 clones, 74% seen once. The chain joins TRBV18 to TRBJ1-2, with a tentative D call TRBD1 (5 bases). This receptor was obtained from a middle-aged woman in good health and CMV-seropositive. Material for sequencing was PBMCs. The CDR3 nucleotides read TGTGCCAGCTCACCACCGCCCAGGGATGGCTACACCTTC. Protein: CASSPPPRDGYTF.